The entry below describes one TCR beta chain. Antigen: not known. The same CDR3 arises from other DNA sequences in this sample as well. The treatment here: roughly 19 received Ad26.COV2.S at low or high dose, single or two shots; about 5 received placebo; per-sample allocation not given. Sampling happened 63 days after the first vaccine or placebo injection. An adult aged 18-55 years in Boston served as the donor. Expression of Wuhan-strain SARS-CoV-2 spike came from the Ad26 vector that formed the vaccine. These data belong to a study of Ad26.COV2.S vaccination and SARS-CoV-2 variants. General study results and limits: Measurements of TCR breadth and depth may have given underestimates of the total T cell responses.

The CDR3 is 12 residues long. CDR1 MNHEY and CDR2 SVGAGI come from the germline V gene. Trimming pared 8 bases from V and 0 bases from J, leaving 5 bases between. Repertoires were generated with immunoSEQ multiplex PCR, while TCRdb's copy carries only in-frame clones and drops some. Seen here are 290,000 or so clones, about 89% observed once, and the top ten hold 2.5% to 3.5%. The V gene is TRBV6-5, the J gene TRBJ1-3; D is ambiguous. The TCR comes from a person aged 18-60 years who received the Ad26.COV2.S COVID-19 vaccine or a placebo. Material: peripheral blood, obtained in a trial of Ad26.COV2.S vaccine versus placebo. The chain's CDR3 is CASGVSGNTIYF. The CDR3 nucleotides read TGTGCCAGCGGCGTCTCTGGAAACACCATATATTTT.